Reported below is one TCR beta chain. Its antigen is unidentified. The CDR3 sequence is 15 residues long. CDR1 and CDR2 from the germline V gene are SGDLS and YYNGEE. V was pared by 0 bases and J by 0 bases, with 9 bases between. Assay: immunoSEQ multiplex PCR; the TCRdb copy retains only in-frame clones and omits some. Of roughly 70,000 clones listed, roughly 85% were seen once; the top ten hold about 0.57%. The data were obtained in a study of OX40 agonist ivuxolimab in advanced cancers. Overall study: Ivuxolimab, an agonistic anti-OX40 (CD134) antibody, was given to patients. Study conclusions and caveats: Low clonal expansion, among the lowest seen, marked partial responders at 0.1-3.0 mg/kg.

The sequenced sample was CD4+ or CD8+ T cells sorted from blood, obtained in a trial of the OX40 agonist ivuxolimab. The chain combines TRBV9 with TRBJ1-1, with D possibly being TRBD1 (5 bases). The origin of this receptor is an adult with an advanced solid tumor such as melanoma, head and neck, liver or kidney cancer. CDR3 sequence (DNA): TGTGCCAGCAGCGTAGCGGGGCACTTGAACACTGAAGCTTTCTTT. Translating it yields CASSVAGHLNTEAFF. The full variable domain, its missing parts supplied by reference TRBV9 and TRBJ1-1, is DSGVTQTPKHLITATGQRVTLRCSPRSGDLSVYWYQQSLDQGLQFLIQYYNGEERAKGNILERFSAQQFPDLHSELNLSSLELGDSALYFCASSVAGHLNTEAFFGQGTRLTVV.